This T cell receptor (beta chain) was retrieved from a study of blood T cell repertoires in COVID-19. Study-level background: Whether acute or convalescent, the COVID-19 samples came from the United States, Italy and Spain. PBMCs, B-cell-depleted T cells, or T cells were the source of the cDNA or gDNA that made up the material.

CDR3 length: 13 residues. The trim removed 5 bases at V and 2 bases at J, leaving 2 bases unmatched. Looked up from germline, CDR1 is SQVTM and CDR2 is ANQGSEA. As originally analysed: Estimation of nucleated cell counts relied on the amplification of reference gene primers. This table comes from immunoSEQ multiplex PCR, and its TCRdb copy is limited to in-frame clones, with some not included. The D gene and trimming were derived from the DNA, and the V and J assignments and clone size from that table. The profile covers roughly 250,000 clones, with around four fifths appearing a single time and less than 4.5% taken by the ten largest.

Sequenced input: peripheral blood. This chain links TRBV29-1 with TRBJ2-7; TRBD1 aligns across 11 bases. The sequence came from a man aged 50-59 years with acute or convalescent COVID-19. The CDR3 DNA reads TGCAGCGTTACGGGACAGGGGGCCTACGAGCAGTACTTC. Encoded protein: CSVTGQGAYEQYF.